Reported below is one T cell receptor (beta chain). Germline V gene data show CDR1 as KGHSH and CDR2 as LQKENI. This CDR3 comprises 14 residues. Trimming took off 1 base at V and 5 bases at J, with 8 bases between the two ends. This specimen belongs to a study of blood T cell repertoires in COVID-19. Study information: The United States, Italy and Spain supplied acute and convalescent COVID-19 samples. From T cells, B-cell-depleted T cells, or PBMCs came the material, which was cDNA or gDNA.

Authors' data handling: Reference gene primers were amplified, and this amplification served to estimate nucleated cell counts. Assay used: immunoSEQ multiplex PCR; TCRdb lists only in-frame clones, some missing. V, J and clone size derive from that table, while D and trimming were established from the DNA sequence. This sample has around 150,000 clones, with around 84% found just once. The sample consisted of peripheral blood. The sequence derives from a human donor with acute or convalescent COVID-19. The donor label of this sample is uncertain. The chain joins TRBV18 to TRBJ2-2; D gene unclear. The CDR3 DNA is TGTGCCAGCTCACCACTTCCTCTTACCGGGGAGCTGTTTTTT. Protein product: CASSPLPLTGELFF.